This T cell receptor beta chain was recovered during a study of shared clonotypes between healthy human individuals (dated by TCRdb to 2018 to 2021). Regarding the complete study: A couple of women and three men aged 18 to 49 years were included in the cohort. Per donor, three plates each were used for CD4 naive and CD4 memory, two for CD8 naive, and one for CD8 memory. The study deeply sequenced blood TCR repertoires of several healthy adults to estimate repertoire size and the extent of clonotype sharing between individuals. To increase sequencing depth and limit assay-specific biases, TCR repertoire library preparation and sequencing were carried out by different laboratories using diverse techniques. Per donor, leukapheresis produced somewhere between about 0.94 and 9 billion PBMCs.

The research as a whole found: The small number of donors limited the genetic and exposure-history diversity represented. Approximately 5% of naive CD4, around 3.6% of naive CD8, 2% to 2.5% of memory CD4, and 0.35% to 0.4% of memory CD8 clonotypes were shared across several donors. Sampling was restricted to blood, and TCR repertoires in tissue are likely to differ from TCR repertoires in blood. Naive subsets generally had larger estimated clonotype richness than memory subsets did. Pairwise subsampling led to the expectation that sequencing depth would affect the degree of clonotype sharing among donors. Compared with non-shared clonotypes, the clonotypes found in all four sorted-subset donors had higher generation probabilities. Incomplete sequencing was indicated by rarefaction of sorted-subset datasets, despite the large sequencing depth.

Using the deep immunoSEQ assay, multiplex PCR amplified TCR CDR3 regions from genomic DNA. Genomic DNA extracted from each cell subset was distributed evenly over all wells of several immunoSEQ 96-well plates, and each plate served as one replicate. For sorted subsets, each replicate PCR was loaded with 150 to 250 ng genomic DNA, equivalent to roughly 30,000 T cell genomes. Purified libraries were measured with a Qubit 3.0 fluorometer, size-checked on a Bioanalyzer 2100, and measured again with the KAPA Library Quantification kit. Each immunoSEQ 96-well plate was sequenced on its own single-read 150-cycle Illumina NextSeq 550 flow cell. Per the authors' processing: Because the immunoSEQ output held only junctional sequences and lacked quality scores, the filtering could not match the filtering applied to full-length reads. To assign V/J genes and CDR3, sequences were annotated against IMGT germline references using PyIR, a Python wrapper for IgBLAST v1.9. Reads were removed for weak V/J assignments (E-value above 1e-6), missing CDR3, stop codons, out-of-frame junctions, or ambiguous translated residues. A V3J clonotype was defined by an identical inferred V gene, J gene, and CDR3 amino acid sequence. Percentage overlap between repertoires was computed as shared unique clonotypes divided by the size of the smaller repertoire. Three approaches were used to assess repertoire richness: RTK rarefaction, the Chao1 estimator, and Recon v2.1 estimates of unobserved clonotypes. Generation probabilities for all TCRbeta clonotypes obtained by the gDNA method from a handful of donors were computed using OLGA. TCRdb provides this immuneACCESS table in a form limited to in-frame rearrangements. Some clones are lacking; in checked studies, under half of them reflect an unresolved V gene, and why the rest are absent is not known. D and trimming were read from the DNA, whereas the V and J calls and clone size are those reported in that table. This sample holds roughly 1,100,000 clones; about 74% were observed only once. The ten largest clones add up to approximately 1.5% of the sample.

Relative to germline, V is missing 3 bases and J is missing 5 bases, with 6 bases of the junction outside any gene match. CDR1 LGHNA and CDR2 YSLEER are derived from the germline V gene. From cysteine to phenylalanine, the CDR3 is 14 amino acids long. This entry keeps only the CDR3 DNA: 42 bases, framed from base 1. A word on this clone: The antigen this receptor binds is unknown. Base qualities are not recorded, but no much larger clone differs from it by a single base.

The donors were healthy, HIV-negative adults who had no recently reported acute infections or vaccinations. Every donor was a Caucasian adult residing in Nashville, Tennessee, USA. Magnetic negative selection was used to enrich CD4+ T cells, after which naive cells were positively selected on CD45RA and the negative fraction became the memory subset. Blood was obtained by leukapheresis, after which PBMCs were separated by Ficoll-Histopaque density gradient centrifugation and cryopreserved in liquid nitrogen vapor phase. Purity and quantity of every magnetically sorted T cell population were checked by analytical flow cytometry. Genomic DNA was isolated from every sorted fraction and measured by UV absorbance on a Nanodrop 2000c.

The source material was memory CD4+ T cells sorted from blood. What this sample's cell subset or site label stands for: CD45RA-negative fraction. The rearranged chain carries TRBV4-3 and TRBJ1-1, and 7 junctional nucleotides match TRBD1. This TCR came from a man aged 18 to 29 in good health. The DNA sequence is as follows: TGCGCCAGCAGCCAGTCACAGGGGCGGACTGAAGCTTTCTTT. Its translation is CASSQSQGRTEAFF.